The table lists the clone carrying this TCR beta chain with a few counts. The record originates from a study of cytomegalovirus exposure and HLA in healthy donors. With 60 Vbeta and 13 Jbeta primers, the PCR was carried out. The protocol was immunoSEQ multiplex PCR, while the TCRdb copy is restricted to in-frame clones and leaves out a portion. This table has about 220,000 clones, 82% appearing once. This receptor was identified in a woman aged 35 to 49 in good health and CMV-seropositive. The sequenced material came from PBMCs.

The CDR3 protein is CASSLNPPTGVAGNTIYF. The CDR3 DNA is TGTGCCAGCAGCTTAAACCCCCCCACAGGGGTAGCTGGAAACACCATATATTTT. The genes are TRBV7-3 and TRBJ1-3; TRBD1 agrees at 7 bases. Germline V lookup: CDR1 SGHTA, CDR2 FQGTGA. This CDR3 has 18 amino acids. The ends lost 1 base at V and 2 bases at J; junction bases unmatched: 11.